This T cell receptor (beta chain) came from a study of cytomegalovirus exposure and HLA in healthy donors. Overall study findings and caveats: A highly shared variant cluster was judged a likely technical artifact.

CDR1 and CDR2 (germline): LNHDA, SQIVND (reference sequence). This CDR3 comprises 15 residues. V trimming: 6 bases; J trimming: 6 bases; junction bases outside the gene matches: 10. Concerning this clone: Its antigen is unknown.

Primers: 60 Vbeta forward and 13 Jbeta reverse. Sequencing used immunoSEQ multiplex PCR; TCRdb keeps in-frame clones, though not all of them. The sample records 150,000 or so clones, approximately 82% being singletons. This sequence joins TRBV19 and TRBJ2-3, with 9 bases identical to TRBD2. Sequenced sample: PBMCs. The source of this sequence is a young man in good health and CMV-seropositive. The CDR3 nucleotides are TGTGCCAGTAGCATTGCTAGCGGGGCTAGGGATACGCAGTATTTT. This codes for CASSIASGARDTQYF.